These 27 T cell receptor beta chains were sequenced from one sample in a study of shared clonotypes between healthy human individuals. Using immunoSEQ multiplex PCR, the repertoire was profiled, and TCRdb retains in-frame clones only, with some absent. This table holds over 1.5 million clones, 98% found once. Sequencing was performed on naive CD4+ T cells sorted from blood. Subset specified: CD45RA+ positively selected. All receptors derive from a man aged 30 to 45 in good health.

V is TRBV6-5 and J is TRBJ2-2; no clear D gene. Germline CDR1 MNHEY, CDR2 SVGAGI. The CDR3 extends over 14 amino acids. Trimming stripped 3 bases from V and 6 bases from J, with 11 bases between. CDR3 amino acids: CASSYSRLAGELFF. The DNA for the CDR3 is TGTGCCAGCAGTTATTCCCGTCTTGCCGGGGAGCTGTTTTTT.

The genes are TRBV7-6 and TRBJ1-1; 9 bases line up with TRBD1. Trimming removed 4 bases from V and 11 bases from J; junction bases left unmatched: 11. The CDR3 is made up of 14 amino acids. Germline CDR1 is SGHVS and CDR2 is FNYEAQ. As DNA, the CDR3 is TGTGCCAGCAGCTCCGGGACAGGGAGATCTGGGGCTTTCTTT. It codes for CASSSGTGRSGAFF.

The rearrangement links TRBV15 to TRBJ2-5; 8 nucleotides match TRBD1. Germline values: CDR1 LNHNV, CDR2 YYDKDF (reference sequence). The CDR3 length is 18 residues. V dropped 0 bases and J dropped 2; count of bases not matched to a gene: 11. CDR3 nucleotides: TGTGCCACCAGCAGAGATCCACCCGGCGGACAGGGACAAGAGACCCAGTACTTC. Its translation: CATSRDPPGGQGQETQYF.

The V and J genes are TRBV7-9 and TRBJ2-3; the D call may be TRBD1 or TRBD2 (5 bases each). The CDR3 runs to 16 residues. The germline V and J ends were trimmed by 5 bases and 0 bases, with 15 bases remaining between them. Germline V gives CDR1 SEHNR, CDR2 FQNEAQ (reference sequence). The CDR3 reads CASSLGRTTSTDTQYF. The CDR3 nucleotides are TGTGCCAGCAGCCTGGGACGGACAACGAGCACAGATACGCAGTATTTT.

The genes are TRBV6-1 and TRBJ2-7; no clear D gene. CDR1 and CDR2 (germline): MNHNS, SASEGT. The CDR3 loop spans 13 amino acids. V lost 8 bases and J lost 0, with 11 bases in between. CDR3 nucleotides: TGTGCCAGCGTTCGTCCTACCTCCTACGAGCAGTACTTC. This encodes CASVRPTSYEQYF.

V gene TRBV29-1 combines with J gene TRBJ1-3; no definite D call. The germline CDR1 and CDR2 sequences are SQVTM and ANQGSEA. V lost 3 bases to trimming and J lost 0 bases, with 12 bases between them. This CDR3 is built from 15 residues. This chain's CDR3 is CSVDPGPSSGNTIYF. CDR3 sequence (DNA): TGCAGCGTTGACCCCGGACCGAGCTCTGGAAACACCATATATTTT. The whole variable domain, filled in from reference TRBV29-1 and TRBJ1-3, reads SAVISQKPSRDICQRGTSLTIQCQVDSQVTMMFWYRQQPGQSLTLIATANQGSEATYESGFVIDKFPISRPNLTFSTLTVSNMSPEDSSIYLCSVDPGPSSGNTIYFGEGSWLTVV.

The chain combines TRBV28 with TRBJ2-1, with D possibly TRBD1 on 5 matching bases. V shed 1 base and J shed 3 bases, with 16 bases lying between them. CDR1 and CDR2 from the germline V gene are MDHEN and SYDVKM. CDR3 size: 17 residues. The CDR3 sequence: CASSLYTTGLNYNEQFF. The CDR3 DNA sequence: TGTGCCAGCAGTTTATACACCACAGGATTAAACTACAATGAGCAGTTCTTC.

V usage is TRBV2 and J usage is TRBJ2-7; a possible D gene is TRBD2 (5 bases). This CDR3 is 16 amino acids long. With 4 bases removed from V and 7 bases from J, the gap between germline ends came to 23 bases. Germline-derived CDR1 and CDR2 are SNHLY and FYNNEI. CDR3 loop: CASSGLAEFLSGEQYF. CDR3 nucleotide sequence: TGTGCCAGCAGTGGTCTGGCGGAATTCCTTTCGGGGGAGCAGTACTTC.

The chain uses TRBV7-2 and TRBJ2-7, with D perhaps matching TRBD2 (5 bases). This CDR3 comprises 14 residues. Trimming removed 2 bases from V and 2 bases from J, with 10 bases in between. Looked up from germline, CDR1 is SGHTA and CDR2 is FQGNSA. The CDR3 region has the DNA TGTGCCAGCAGCTTATCATGGGGAGCCTACGAGCAGTACTTC. The encoded protein is CASSLSWGAYEQYF.

V is TRBV5-4 and J is TRBJ1-1; D is possibly TRBD1 (5 bases). V was shortened by 0 bases and J by 4 bases, with 13 bases between the two germline ends. The germline gives CDR1 SGHNT, CDR2 YYREEE (reference sequence). The CDR3 has 15 residues. The CDR3 loop is CASSLVRGSGTEAFF. The CDR3 DNA follows: TGTGCCAGCAGCTTGGTACGGGGGAGTGGCACTGAAGCTTTCTTT.

V gene TRBV11-3 combines with J gene TRBJ2-3; TRBD1 is a possible D gene (6 bases). V lost 1 base and J lost 6, with 14 bases in between. Germline V lookup: CDR1 SGHNT, CDR2 YENEEA. The CDR3 consists of 15 residues. CDR3 residues: CASSLGIAGVDTQYF. The CDR3 DNA is TGTGCCAGCAGCTTAGGGATAGCAGGGGTGGATACGCAGTATTTT.

The genes are TRBV13 and TRBJ2-7; D might be TRBD2 (6 bases). Germline V gives CDR1 PRHDT, CDR2 FYEKMQ (reference sequence). This CDR3 has 13 amino acids. V shed 5 bases and J shed 1 base, with 9 bases lying between them. CDR3 sequence (DNA): TGTGCCAGCAGCGTGACTAGATCCTACGAGCAGTACTTC. Protein sequence: CASSVTRSYEQYF. The complete variable domain, with remaining parts taken from reference TRBV13 and TRBJ2-7, reads AAGVIQSPRHLIKEKRETATLKCYPIPRHDTVYWYQQGPGQDPQFLISFYEKMQSDKGSIPDRFSAQQFSDYHSELNMSSLELGDSALYFCASSVTRSYEQYFGPGTRLTVT.

The V and J genes are TRBV5-1 and TRBJ2-2, with TRBD1 matching 9 bases. The CDR3 contains 18 residues. Germline CDR1 is SGHRS and CDR2 is YFSETQ. Unmatched junction bases numbered 9, after V lost 3 bases and J lost 0 bases. Here the CDR3 DNA reads TGCGCCAGCAGCTCCGACCCCGGGACAGGGCCGAACACCGGGGAGCTGTTTTTT. As protein: CASSSDPGTGPNTGELFF.

V gene TRBV7-2 combines with J gene TRBJ2-1, with TRBD2 identical over 9 bases. The V segment lost 3 bases and the J segment 6 bases; nucleotides outside the gene matches: 6. Per the germline V gene, CDR1 is SGHTA and CDR2 is FQGNSA. This CDR3 has 15 residues. This CDR3 reads CASSFVAGGPNEQFF. Here the CDR3 DNA reads TGTGCCAGCAGCTTTGTGGCGGGAGGGCCCAATGAGCAGTTCTTC.

This sequence joins TRBV30 and TRBJ2-5; 15 bases fit TRBD2. The V gene end was trimmed by 5 bases and the J gene end by 5 bases; junction bases not matched to a gene: 9. Per germline, CDR1 GTSNPN and CDR2 SVGIG (reference sequence). This CDR3 contains 16 residues. DNA for the CDR3: TGTGCCTGGGGCACAACTGGGACTAGCGGGAGGGAGACCCAGTACTTC. Residues: CAWGTTGTSGRETQYF.

As for this clone: The sample carries other DNA sequences with the same CDR3. J is TRBJ1-5 and V is TRBV9; D is perhaps TRBD1 (5 bases). This CDR3 region has 15 residues. Germline assignment: CDR1 SGDLS and CDR2 YYNGEE. V lost 0 bases and J 3 bases, leaving 10 bases between the germline ends. DNA for the CDR3: TGTGCCAGCAGCGTAGCCGGAGGGGCCAATCAGCCCCAGCATTTT. Amino acids: CASSVAGGANQPQHF.

This clone occurred once. The DNA for the CDR3 is TGTGCCAGCACCCCCCGCCTGGGACTAGCGGGAGGGCAGGTCACAGATACGCAGTATTTT. Translating it yields CASTPRLGLAGGQVTDTQYF. The chain recombines TRBV27 with TRBJ2-3; 16 bases are shared with TRBD2. The length of the CDR3 is 20 residues. The junction had 15 bases not matched to a gene; V was cut back by 7 bases and J by 2 bases. CDR1 is MNHEY, CDR2 SMNVEV, per germline (reference sequence).

This clone was recorded only once. This chain links TRBV28 with TRBJ2-4; 11 positions agree with TRBD1. The CDR3 is made up of 17 amino acids. Germline values: CDR1 MDHEN, CDR2 SYDVKM. V gave up 2 bases and J gave up 2 bases; unmatched junction bases: 5. The chain's CDR3 is CASSLGDRGSSKNIQYF. The CDR3 DNA is TGTGCCAGCAGTTTAGGGGACAGGGGGTCTTCCAAAAACATTCAGTACTTC.

The rearrangement uses TRBV5-4 and TRBJ2-7; 9 positions agree with TRBD2. This CDR3 comprises 16 residues. Germline CDR1 SGHNT, CDR2 YYREEE (reference sequence). V was pared by 0 bases and J by 3 bases, with 7 bases of the junction left unmatched. The CDR3 loop is CASSLGGTSSFYEQYF. The CDR3 coding sequence is TGTGCCAGCAGCTTGGGGGGGACTAGCAGTTTCTACGAGCAGTACTTC.

The chain links TRBV19 to TRBJ1-3; D is possibly TRBD1 (5 bases). Trimming cost V 7 bases and J 4 bases, with 17 bases left between them. Germline-derived CDR1 and CDR2 are LNHDA and SQIVND (reference sequence). This CDR3 contains 15 residues. The CDR3 region is CASMSVGGGGNTIYF. The DNA of the CDR3 is TGTGCCAGTATGTCCGTTGGGGGAGGCGGAAACACCATATATTTT.

The chain employs TRBV29-1 and TRBJ2-5, with D maybe TRBD2 (5 bases). V was pared by 6 bases and J by 7 bases, with 9 bases between. CDR3 length equals 10 residues. Germline loops: CDR1 SQVTM, CDR2 ANQGSEA. The CDR3 DNA is TGCAGCGTGAATCGGGGGACCCAGTACTTC. The encoded protein is CSVNRGTQYF.

The chain recombines TRBV6-1 with TRBJ2-5; D gene ambiguous. The CDR3 consists of 14 residues. Germline V gene data show CDR1 as MNHNS and CDR2 as SASEGT. V lost 2 bases, J lost 4 bases, and 11 bases lay in between. The CDR3 sequence is CASSELPAGETQYF. The CDR3, as DNA: TGTGCCAGCAGTGAACTGCCTGCCGGAGAGACCCAGTACTTC.

The CDR3 region has the DNA TGTGCCAGCAGCCCAGGGAACTCCTACGAGCAGTACTTC. It codes for CASSPGNSYEQYF. The chain couples TRBV27 to TRBJ2-7; possibly TRBD1 for D (5 bases). The CDR3 sequence is 13 residues long. Trimming removed 6 bases at V and 0 bases at J, with 9 bases between. Per the germline V gene, CDR1 is MNHEY and CDR2 is SMNVEV (reference sequence).

A word on this clone: Other DNA sequences within the sample encode an identical CDR3. The V call is TRBV7-2, the J call TRBJ1-5; D is unresolved. Germline CDR1 is SGHTA and CDR2 is FQGNSA. The ends were cut back, 4 bases at V and 4 bases at J, with 11 bases in the middle. This CDR3 has 14 amino acids. CDR3 bases: TGTGCCAGCAGCTCTAGAGTAGGGAATCAGCCCCAGCATTTT. Translated: CASSSRVGNQPQHF.

The rearrangement joins TRBV19 to TRBJ2-7; the D gene is possibly TRBD2 (6 bases). The CDR3 runs 14 residues. CDR1 LNHDA and CDR2 SQIVND come from the germline V gene (reference sequence). V was shortened by 4 bases and J by 3 bases, with 13 bases between the two germline ends. The chain's CDR3 is CASSTPGLGYEQYF. The CDR3 DNA sequence: TGTGCCAGTAGTACTCCGGGACTGGGCTACGAGCAGTACTTC.

In DNA, the CDR3 is TGTGCCAGCAGCACCCGGGGACTAGCGGGAGAGTTGTGGGAGACCCAGTACTTC. Amino acid sequence: CASSTRGLAGELWETQYF. This chain uses TRBV7-2 with TRBJ2-5; 14 bases align to TRBD2. This CDR3 comprises 18 residues. V shed 5 bases, J shed 5 bases, and the junction held 13 bases outside the gene matches. CDR1 SGHTA and CDR2 FQGNSA come from the germline V gene.

The chain couples TRBV4-3 to TRBJ1-4, with 7 bases aligning to TRBD1. The ends lost 3 bases at V and 8 bases at J; junction bases unmatched: 9. Looked up from germline, CDR1 is LGHNA and CDR2 is YSLEER. The CDR3 length is 15 residues. CDR3 nucleotide sequence: TGCGCCAGCAGCCATGTAGGGGGCTTAAGGGAAAAACTGTTTTTT. Amino acids: CASSHVGGLREKLFF.